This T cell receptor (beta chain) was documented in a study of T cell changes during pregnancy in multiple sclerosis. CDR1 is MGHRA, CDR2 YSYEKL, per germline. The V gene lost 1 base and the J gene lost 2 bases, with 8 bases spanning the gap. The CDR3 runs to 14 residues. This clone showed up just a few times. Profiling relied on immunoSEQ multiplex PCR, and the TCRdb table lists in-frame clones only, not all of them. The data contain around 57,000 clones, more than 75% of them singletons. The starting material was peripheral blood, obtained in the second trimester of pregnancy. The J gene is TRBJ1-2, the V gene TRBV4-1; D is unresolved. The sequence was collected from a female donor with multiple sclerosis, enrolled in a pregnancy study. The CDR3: CASSQVGTNYGYTF. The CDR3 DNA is TGCGCCAGCAGCCAAGTGGGCACCAACTATGGCTACACCTTC.